Included here is one T cell receptor beta chain sequence, with context. This clone's antigen is unknown. There are no base qualities to consult, and no much larger clone falls within one base. This sample stems from a study of CD8 T cells in Susac syndrome (dated by TCRdb to between 2018 and 2021). For the study in its entirety: Of the Susac syndrome patients who were sequenced, 8 or 9 were in clinical remission while more than five had clinically active disease. At blood withdrawal, Susac syndrome patients were either therapy-naive, taking corticosteroids (in some cases with IVIg as well), or taking IVIg alone. The study used repertoire sequencing to test whether antigen drove CD8+ T cell activation and differentiation in Susac syndrome. CD8+ T cell repertoire clonality was compared between about a dozen healthy donors, approximately 14 Susac syndrome patients and about 15 multiple sclerosis patients.

RNA was extracted using the RNeasy kit, and roughly 0.5 to 1 ug of the RNA was reverse transcribed with random hexamers. The immunoSEQ multiplex PCR assay, covering 54 Vbeta and 13 Jbeta segments, was used to amplify TCR beta CDR3 regions. PCR amplification bias was corrected by using a synthetic template baseline for primer optimization and computational correction. The study's processing was this. Reads were annotated to V, D and J genes per IMGT and analyzed with immunoSEQ Analyzer, keeping only productive sequences. Clonality was calculated as one minus the Shannon entropy normalized by log2 of the number of productive unique sequences. Public and private clones were assessed among the 100 most prevalent clones of each patient and control. Clones were defined as Susac-specific if absent from the healthy and MS cohorts, from some 1,000 published viral clones and from other ImmuneACCESS disease sequences. TCRdb reprocessed the public reads (quality trimming at Q25 with fastp, clone calling with MiXCR) and kept in-frame beta chains. Entries are consolidated by CDR3 protein sequence, retaining the most common genes and DNA. For this entry, the V and J calls and clone size follow TCRdb and not the study's own pipeline. Across this sample there are about 100,000 distinct CDR3 sequences, with about 95% seen only once. Approximately 0.3% of the sample goes to the ten largest clones.

The investigation overall reported the following: The study acknowledged that relatively few individuals were included in the TCR sequencing and HLA analysis. Clonal expansion was seen in Susac syndrome CD8+ repertoires, peaking in CD8+ TEMRA cells and being greater in clinically active patients than in remitting ones. Sixteen and five Susac-specific public clones were found in the total CD8+ and CD8+ TEMRA repertoires, respectively.

Deletion took 1 base off V and 0 bases off J, with a span of 7 bases between the germline ends. The CDR3 runs 15 amino acids, cysteine and phenylalanine included. The sequence is cut down to CDR3 DNA, 45 bases in frame from base 1. Sequences SEHNR (CDR1) and FQNEAQ (CDR2) are obtained from the germline V gene (reference sequence). Peripheral blood CD8+ and CD4+ T cells from healthy donors, Susac syndrome patients and multiple sclerosis patients were profiled by high-throughput TCR beta sequencing. Susac syndrome patients met recently defined diagnostic criteria for definite or probable disease. Bulk CD8+ and CD4+ T cells were purified by magnetic negative isolation, whereas CD8+ TEMRA cells were enriched by FACS. Blood was collected in EDTA tubes and processed within 24 hours, with PBMCs isolated through density gradient centrifugation. PBMCs intended for TCR sequencing were cryopreserved in liquid nitrogen and were subsequently thawed in a 37 degrees C water bath. The sorted or isolated CD4+, CD8+ and CD8+ TEMRA cells reached a purity of at least 90%.

The sequence was collected from a human donor with Susac syndrome. The sample taken for sequencing was CD8+ T cells from PBMCs. The sequence links TRBV7-9 to TRBJ2-1, with the D gene call left open. The sequenced DNA is TGTGCCAGCAGCTTAGATGTAAACTCCTACAATGAGCAGTTCTTC. Its coded protein is CASSLDVNSYNEQFF.